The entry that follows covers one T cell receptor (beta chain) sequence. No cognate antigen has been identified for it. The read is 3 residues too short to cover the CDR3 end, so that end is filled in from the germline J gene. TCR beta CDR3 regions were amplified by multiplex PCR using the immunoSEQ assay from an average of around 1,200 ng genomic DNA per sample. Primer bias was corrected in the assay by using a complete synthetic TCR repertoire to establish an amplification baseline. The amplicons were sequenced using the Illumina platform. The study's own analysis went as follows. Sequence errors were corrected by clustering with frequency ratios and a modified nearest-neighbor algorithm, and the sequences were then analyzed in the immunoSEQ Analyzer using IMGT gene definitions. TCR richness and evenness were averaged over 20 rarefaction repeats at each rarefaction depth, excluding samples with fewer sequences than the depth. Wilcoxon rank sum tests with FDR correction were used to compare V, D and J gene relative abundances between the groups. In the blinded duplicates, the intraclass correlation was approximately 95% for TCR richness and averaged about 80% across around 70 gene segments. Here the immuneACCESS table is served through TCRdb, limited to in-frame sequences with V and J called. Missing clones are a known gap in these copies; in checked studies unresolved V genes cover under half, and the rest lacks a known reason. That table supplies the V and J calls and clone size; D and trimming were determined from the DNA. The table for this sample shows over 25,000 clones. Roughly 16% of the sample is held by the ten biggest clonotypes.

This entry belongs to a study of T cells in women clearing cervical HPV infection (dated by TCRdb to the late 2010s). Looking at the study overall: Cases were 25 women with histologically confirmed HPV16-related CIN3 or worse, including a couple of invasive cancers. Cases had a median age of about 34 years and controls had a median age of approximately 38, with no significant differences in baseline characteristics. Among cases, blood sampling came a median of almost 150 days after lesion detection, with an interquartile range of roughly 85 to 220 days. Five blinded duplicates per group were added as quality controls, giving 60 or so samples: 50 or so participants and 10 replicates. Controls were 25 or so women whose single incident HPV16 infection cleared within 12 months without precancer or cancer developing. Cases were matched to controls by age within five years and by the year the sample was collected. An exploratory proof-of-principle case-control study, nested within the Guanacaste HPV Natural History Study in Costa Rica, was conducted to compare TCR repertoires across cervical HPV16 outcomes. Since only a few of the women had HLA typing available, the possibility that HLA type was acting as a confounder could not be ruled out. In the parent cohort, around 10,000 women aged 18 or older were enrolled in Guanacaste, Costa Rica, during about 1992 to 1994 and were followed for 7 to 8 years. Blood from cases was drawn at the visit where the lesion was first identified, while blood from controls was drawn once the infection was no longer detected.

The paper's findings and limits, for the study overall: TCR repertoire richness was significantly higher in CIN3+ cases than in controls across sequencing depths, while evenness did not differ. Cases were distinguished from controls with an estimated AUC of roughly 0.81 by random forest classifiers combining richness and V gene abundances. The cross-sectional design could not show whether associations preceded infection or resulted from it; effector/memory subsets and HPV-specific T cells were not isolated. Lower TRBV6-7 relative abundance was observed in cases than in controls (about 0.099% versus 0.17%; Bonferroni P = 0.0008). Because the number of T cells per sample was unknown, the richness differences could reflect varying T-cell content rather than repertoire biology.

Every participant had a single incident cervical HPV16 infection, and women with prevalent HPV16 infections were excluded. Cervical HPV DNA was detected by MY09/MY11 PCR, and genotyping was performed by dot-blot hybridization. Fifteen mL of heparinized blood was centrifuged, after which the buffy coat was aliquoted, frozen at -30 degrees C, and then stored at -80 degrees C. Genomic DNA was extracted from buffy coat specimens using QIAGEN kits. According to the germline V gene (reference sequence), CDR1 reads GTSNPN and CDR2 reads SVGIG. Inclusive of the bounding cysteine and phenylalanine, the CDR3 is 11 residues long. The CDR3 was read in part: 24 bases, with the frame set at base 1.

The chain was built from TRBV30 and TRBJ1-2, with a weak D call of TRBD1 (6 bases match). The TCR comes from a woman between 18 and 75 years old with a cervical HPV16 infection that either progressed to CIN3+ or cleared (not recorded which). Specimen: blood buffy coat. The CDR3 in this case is CAWSTGYGYTF. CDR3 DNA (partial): TGTGCCTGGAGCACAGGGTACGGC.